This TCR beta chain was identified in a study of human T cells and chemical hapten exposure. The overall study: Patients were given diphenylcyclopropenone on the scalp weekly across the approximately 22-week study.

Individual cDNA molecules (in the library) carried attached unique molecular identifiers. In TCRdb, the RACE reads were re-called with MiXCR into one record per CDR3 protein. This table holds about 360,000 distinct CDR3 sequences, 5.5% to 8% found once. Noted time point: patch test 1, 2 weeks after DPC sensitization. The treatment denotes: therapeutic diphenylcyclopropenone sensitization with weekly scalp DPC. Alopecia patients between 18 and 70 years old and suitable for DPC were used as donors. Total RNA was isolated from unfractionated whole blood. The CDR3 extends over 15 amino acids. Looked up from germline, CDR1 is MNHEY and CDR2 is SVGAGI. V was clipped by 4 bases and J by 10 bases; unmatched bases: 10.

The sequence came from a woman between 18 and 29 years old with alopecia areata. Some clones in this sample may be carry-over from other donors' samples. The gene calls are TRBV6-5 and TRBJ1-6, with TRBD1 matching 7 bases. The material was whole blood, obtained in connection with sensitization to the hapten diphenylcyclopropenone (DPC). The DNA of the CDR3 is TGTGCCAGCAGTTCCGGGACAGTTTTGCGATCACCCCTCCACTTT. Protein product: CASSSGTVLRSPLHF.